This record covers a single T cell receptor (beta chain). The data were produced by immunoSEQ multiplex PCR, yet TCRdb's version contains in-frame clones alone and is incomplete. The sample contains 310,000 or so clones, 86% of which appear only once. J lost 4 bases, V lost 5 bases, and 11 bases had no gene match. This CDR3 is built from 16 residues. Germline V lookup: CDR1 MNHEY, CDR2 SVGEGT. This sample is drawn from a study of blood T cell repertoires in COVID-19. In the study overall: COVID-19 samples collected from the United States, Italy and Spain covered acute and convalescent phases.

The receptor was derived from a woman in her 30s who had recovered from COVID-19. The rearrangement uses TRBV6-2 or TRBV6-3 and TRBJ2-3; 8 bases fit TRBD2. The sample was peripheral blood. The CDR3 DNA reads as TGTGCCAGCAGTCCGAGGACTAGCAGGCTGGCAGATACGCAGTATTTT. Residues: CASSPRTSRLADTQYF.